Listed below are T cell receptor beta chains from one sample, sequenced in a study of Graves' ophthalmopathy and Graves' hyperthyroidism. TCRdb processed the multiplex PCR reads anew with MiXCR; each CDR3 protein has one entry. The data contain hundreds of thousands of distinct CDR3 sequences, approximately 22% of them singletons. The specimen sequenced was peripheral blood. The source of these receptors is a woman aged 18-30 years with stable Graves' hyperthyroidism. Some clones in this sample may be carry-over from other donors' samples. Each CDR3 is given without its conserved first and last residue.

ASSGGIDQPQH | TRBJ1-5 | TRBV12-3/TRBV12-4
ASSPGTLGTQY | TRBJ2-5 | TRBV11-2
SVGLTGEGGYT | TRBJ1-2 | TRBV29-1
ASSRDIGYGYT | TRBJ1-2 | TRBV3-1
ASSERGLQPQH | TRBJ1-5 | TRBV6-1
ASSLGGEGVNTEAF | TRBJ1-1 | TRBV5-1
ASLIDRGAPSPLH | TRBJ1-6 | TRBV2
ASSLEGVAKNIQY | TRBJ2-4 | TRBV12-3/TRBV12-4
ASSPNRPPNTEAF | TRBJ1-1 | TRBV27
ASSEGTGTGTYGYT | TRBJ1-2 | TRBV6-1
ASSDGQGWTEAF | TRBJ1-1 | TRBV6-1
AISLGGNQETQY | TRBJ2-5 | TRBV10-3
ASSPSRQGRNTEAF | TRBJ1-1 | TRBV4-2
ASSPPSGTAGTGELF | TRBJ2-2 | TRBV9
ASSTTGSATMGYT | TRBJ1-2 | TRBV12-3/TRBV12-4
ASSILGGSDTQY | TRBJ2-3 | TRBV7-9
ASSQAVGRDNQPQH | TRBJ1-5 | TRBV4-2
ASSISGGRTEAF | TRBJ1-1 | TRBV19
ASSLTTSITDTQY | TRBJ2-3 | TRBV12-3/TRBV12-4
ASRGGGSRGYT | TRBJ1-2 | TRBV12-3/TRBV12-4
SARPLLAQNTEAF | TRBJ1-1 | TRBV20-1
SASTGTGGGDEQF | TRBJ2-1 | TRBV20-1
GSGGSPYEQY | TRBJ2-7 | TRBV6-1
ASSSWSSGQNTGELF | TRBJ2-2 | TRBV28
ASSPLAGKLVEQY | TRBJ2-7 | TRBV7-2
ASSYSYGQPQH | TRBJ1-5 | TRBV6-2/TRBV6-3
AWSPGVETQY | TRBJ2-5 | TRBV30
ASSEAGGRSTGELF | TRBJ2-2 | TRBV2
ASSVRDQSSYEQY | TRBJ2-7 | TRBV4-1
ASSGGGGQY | TRBJ2-5 | TRBV11-2
ATGLTYEQY | TRBJ2-7 | TRBV10-3
ASSPSTSGGYEQY | TRBJ2-7 | TRBV7-2
ASSYGSSLGTGELF | TRBJ2-2 | TRBV6-2/TRBV6-3
ASSLDYATTSGNTIY | TRBJ1-3 | TRBV11-2
SVVGRTGRETQY | TRBJ2-5 | TRBV29-1
ATDRELDSNQPQH | TRBJ1-5 | TRBV10-3